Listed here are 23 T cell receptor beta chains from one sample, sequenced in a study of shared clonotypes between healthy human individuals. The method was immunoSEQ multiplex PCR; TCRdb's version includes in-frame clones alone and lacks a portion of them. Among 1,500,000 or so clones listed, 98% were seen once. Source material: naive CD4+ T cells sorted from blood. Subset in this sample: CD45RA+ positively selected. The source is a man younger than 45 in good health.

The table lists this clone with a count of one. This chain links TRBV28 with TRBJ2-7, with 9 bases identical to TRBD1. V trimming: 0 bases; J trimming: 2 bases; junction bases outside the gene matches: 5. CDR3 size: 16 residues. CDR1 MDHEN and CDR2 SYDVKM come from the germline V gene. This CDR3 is CASSLWTGTGTYEQYF. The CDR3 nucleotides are TGTGCCAGCAGTTTATGGACCGGGACAGGGACCTACGAGCAGTACTTC.

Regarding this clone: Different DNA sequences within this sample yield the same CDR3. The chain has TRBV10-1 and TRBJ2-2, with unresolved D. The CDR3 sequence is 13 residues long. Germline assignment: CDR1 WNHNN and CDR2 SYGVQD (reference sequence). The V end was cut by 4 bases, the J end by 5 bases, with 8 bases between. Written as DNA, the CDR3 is TGCGCCAGCAGTGCGGGTCGGACCGGGGAGCTGTTTTTT. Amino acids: CASSAGRTGELFF.

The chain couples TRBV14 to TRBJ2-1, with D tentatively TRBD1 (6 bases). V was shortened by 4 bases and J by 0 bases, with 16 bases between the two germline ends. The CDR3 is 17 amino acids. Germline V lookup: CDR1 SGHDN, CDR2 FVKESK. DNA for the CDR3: TGTGCCAGCAGCCGCAAAACACAGGGAAACTCCTACAATGAGCAGTTCTTC. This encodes CASSRKTQGNSYNEQFF.

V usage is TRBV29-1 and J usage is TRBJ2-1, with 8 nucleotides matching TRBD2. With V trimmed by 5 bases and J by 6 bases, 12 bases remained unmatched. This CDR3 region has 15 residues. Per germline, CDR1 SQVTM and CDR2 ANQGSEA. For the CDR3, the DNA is TGCAGCGTTAGACCGTTCCGCGGGAGGAGCAATGAGCAGTTCTTC. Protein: CSVRPFRGRSNEQFF.

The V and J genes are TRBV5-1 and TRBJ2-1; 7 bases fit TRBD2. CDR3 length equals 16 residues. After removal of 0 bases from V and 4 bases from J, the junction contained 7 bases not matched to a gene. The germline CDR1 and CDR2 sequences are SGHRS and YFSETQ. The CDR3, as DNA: TGCGCCAGCAGCTTGGATACTAGCGCTGGTTACAATGAGCAGTTCTTC. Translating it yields CASSLDTSAGYNEQFF.

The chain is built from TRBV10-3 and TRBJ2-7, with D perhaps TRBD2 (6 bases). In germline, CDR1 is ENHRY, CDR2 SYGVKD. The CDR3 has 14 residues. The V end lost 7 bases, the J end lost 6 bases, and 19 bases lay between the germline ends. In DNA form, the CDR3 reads TGTGCCATCAATCGGGCCGGGGGTTCTGGCGAGCAGTACTTC. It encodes CAINRAGGSGEQYF.

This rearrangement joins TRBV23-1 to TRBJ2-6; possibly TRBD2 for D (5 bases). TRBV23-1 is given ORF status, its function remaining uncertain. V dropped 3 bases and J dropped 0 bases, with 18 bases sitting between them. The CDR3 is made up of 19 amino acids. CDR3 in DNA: TGCGCCAGCAGTCATTGGTGCGGGTCGCAACACTCTGGGGCCAACGTCCTGACTTTC. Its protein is CASSHWCGSQHSGANVLTF.

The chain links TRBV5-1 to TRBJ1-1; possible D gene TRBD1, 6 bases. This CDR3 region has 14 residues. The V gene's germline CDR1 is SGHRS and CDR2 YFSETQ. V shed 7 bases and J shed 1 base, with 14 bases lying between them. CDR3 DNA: TGCGCCAGCGGGCCTGGGACACCGAACACTGAAGCTTTCTTT. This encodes CASGPGTPNTEAFF.

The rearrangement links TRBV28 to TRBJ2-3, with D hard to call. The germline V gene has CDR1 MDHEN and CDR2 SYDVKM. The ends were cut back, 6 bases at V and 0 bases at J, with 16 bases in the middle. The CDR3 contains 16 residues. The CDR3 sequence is CASSHSTAASTDTQYF. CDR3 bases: TGTGCCAGCAGCCACTCTACAGCAGCTAGCACAGATACGCAGTATTTT.

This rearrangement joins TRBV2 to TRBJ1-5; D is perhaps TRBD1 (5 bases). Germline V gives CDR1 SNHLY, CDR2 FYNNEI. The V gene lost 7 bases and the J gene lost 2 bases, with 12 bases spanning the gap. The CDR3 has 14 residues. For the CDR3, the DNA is TGTGCCAGCACCGAATGGGGCGGCAATCAGCCCCAGCATTTT. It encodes CASTEWGGNQPQHF.

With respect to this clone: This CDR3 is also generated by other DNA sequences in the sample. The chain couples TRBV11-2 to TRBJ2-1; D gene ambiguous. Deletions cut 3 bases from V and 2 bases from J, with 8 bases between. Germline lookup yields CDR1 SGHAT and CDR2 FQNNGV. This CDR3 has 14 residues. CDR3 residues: CASSLTRTYNEQFF. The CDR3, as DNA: TGTGCCAGCAGCTTGACGCGGACCTACAATGAGCAGTTCTTC.

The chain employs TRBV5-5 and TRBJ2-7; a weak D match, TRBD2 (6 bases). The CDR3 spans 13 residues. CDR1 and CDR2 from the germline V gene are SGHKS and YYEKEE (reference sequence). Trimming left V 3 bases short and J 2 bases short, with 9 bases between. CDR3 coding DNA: TGTGCCAGCAGCTGGGCGGGGACCTACGAGCAGTACTTC. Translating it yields CASSWAGTYEQYF.

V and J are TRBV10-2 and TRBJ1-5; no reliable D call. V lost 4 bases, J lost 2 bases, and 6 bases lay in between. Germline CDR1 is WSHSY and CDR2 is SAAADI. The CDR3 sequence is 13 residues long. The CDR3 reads CASSVPGNQPQHF. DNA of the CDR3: TGCGCCAGCAGTGTCCCGGGCAATCAGCCCCAGCATTTT.

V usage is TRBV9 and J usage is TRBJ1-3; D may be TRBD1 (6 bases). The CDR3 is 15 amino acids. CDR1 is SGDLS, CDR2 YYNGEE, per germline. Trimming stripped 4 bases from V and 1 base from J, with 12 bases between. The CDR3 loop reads CASSLQGISGNTIYF. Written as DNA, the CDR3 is TGTGCCAGCAGCCTGCAGGGGATTTCTGGAAACACCATATATTTT.

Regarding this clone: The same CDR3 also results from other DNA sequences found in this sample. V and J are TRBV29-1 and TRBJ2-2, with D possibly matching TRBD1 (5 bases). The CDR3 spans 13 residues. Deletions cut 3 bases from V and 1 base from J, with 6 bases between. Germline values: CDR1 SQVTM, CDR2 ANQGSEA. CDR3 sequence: CSVDRVNTGELFF. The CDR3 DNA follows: TGCAGCGTTGACAGGGTGAACACCGGGGAGCTGTTTTTT.

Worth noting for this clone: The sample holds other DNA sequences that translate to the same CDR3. The CDR3 sequence is CASSLVPNTEAFF. CDR3 nucleotide sequence: TGTGCCAGCAGCTTGGTGCCTAACACTGAAGCTTTCTTT. This chain connects TRBV5-4 to TRBJ1-1, with no clear D. The V and J ends lost 0 bases and 2 bases respectively, with 5 bases between them. Germline-derived CDR1 and CDR2 are SGHNT and YYREEE (reference sequence). This CDR3 is 13 amino acids long.

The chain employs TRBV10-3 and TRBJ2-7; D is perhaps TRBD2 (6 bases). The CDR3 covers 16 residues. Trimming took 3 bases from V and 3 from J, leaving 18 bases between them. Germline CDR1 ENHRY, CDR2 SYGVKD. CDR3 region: CAISDAGRASNYEQYF. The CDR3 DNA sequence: TGTGCCATCAGTGATGCGGGGAGAGCGTCCAACTACGAGCAGTACTTC.

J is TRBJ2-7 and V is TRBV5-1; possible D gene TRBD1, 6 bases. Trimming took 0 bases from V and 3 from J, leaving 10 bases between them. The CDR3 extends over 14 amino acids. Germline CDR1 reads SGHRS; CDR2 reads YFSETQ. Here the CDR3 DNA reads TGCGCCAGCAGCTTGGCGGACAGCAACTACGAGCAGTACTTC. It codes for CASSLADSNYEQYF.

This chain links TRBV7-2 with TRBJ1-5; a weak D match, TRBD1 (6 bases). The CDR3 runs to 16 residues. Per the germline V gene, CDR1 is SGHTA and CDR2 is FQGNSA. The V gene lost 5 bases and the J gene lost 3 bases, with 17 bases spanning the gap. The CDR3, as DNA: TGTGCCAGCAGCCCCAGCGTCTGGACAGACAATCAGCCCCAGCATTTT. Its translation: CASSPSVWTDNQPQHF.

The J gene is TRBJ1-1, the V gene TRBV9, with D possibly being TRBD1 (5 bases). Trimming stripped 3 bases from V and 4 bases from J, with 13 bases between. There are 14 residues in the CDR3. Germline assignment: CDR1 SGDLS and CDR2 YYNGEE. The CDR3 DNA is TGTGCCAGCAGCGCGGAGGGGAGGGGCACTGAAGCTTTCTTT. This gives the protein CASSAEGRGTEAFF.

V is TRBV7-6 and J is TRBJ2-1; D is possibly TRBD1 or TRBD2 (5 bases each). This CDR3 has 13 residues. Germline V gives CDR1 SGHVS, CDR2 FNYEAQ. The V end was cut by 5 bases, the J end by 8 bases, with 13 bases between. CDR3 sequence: CASSEARDDEQFF. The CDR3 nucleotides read TGTGCCAGCAGCGAGGCCAGGGACGATGAGCAGTTCTTC.

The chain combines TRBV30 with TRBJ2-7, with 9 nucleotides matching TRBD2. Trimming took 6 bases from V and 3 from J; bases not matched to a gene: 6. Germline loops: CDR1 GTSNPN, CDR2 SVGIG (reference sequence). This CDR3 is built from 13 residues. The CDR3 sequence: CACTGLADYEQYF. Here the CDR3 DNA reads TGTGCCTGTACGGGACTAGCAGACTACGAGCAGTACTTC.

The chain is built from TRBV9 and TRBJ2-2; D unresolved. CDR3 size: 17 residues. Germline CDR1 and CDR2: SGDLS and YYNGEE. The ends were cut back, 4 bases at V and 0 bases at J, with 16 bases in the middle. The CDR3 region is CASSPTPIRTNTGELFF. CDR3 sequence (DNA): TGTGCCAGCAGCCCTACCCCTATACGGACGAACACCGGGGAGCTGTTTTTT.